Here is one T cell receptor (beta chain) with its context. Its cognate antigen is unknown. With 4 bases removed from V and 14 bases from J, the gap between germline ends came to 20 bases. CDR1 and CDR2 from the germline V gene are SEHNR and FQNEAQ (reference sequence). This CDR3 spans 14 amino acids. This specimen belongs to a study of shared clonotypes between healthy human individuals. The naive CD8 subset, CD45RO-negative cells positively selected for CCR7, excluded terminally differentiated effector memory CD45RA+ cells. Points from the study as a whole: Memory subsets generally showed smaller estimated richness than naive subsets did. Sample collection involved blood only; tissue repertoires are likely different.

The repertoire was sequenced with immunoSEQ multiplex PCR; TCRdb's copy has only in-frame clones and lacks some. This table has roughly 2,000,000 clones, roughly 95% appearing once. The material sequenced was naive CD8+ T cells sorted from blood. This rearrangement joins TRBV7-9 to TRBJ1-4; D possibly corresponds to TRBD1 (5 bases). The TCR was taken from a man aged 18 to 29 in good health. Written as DNA, the CDR3 is TGTGCCAGCAGCTCACGGATGGGGCGGGAGCCCCTGTTTTTT. Translating it yields CASSSRMGREPLFF.